These T cell receptor beta chains were read from a single sample in a study of blood T cell repertoires in COVID-19. The table came from immunoSEQ multiplex PCR; TCRdb's copy has only in-frame clones and leaves some out. The sample contains under 250,000 clones, around 83% of which appear only once. Source material: peripheral blood. These receptors originate from a man over 45 who had recovered from COVID-19. The CDR3 runs from the conserved cysteine through the conserved F or W. D genes are given only for firm matches. Clone size, where shown, is once, few, many, or a class for clones that have expanded.

CDR3 DNA	CDR3 protein	V gene	J gene	D gene	clone size	CDR3 length
TGTGCCTGGAGTGTGTTCTTTATCCATAAACCGGGACAAAAGAACACTGAAGCTTTCTTT	CAWSVFFIHKPGQKNTEAFF	TRBV30	TRBJ1-1	NA	NA	20
TGTGCCAGCAGCTCCCCCAGGAGGAAGGGTGTGACATACGAGCAGTACTTC	CASSSPRRKGVTYEQYF	TRBV7-9	TRBJ2-7	NA	NA	17
TGTGCCAGCAAGAAGGGAGCAACTAATGAAAAACTGTTTTTT	CASKKGATNEKLFF	TRBV28	TRBJ1-4	NA	NA	14
TGCAGCGTTGAACGGTCAAACACTGAAGCTTTCTTT	CSVERSNTEAFF	TRBV29-1	TRBJ1-1	NA	NA	12
TGTGCCAGCAGACAGGGGTACTCTGGAAACACCATATATTTT	CASRQGYSGNTIYF	TRBV27	TRBJ1-3	TRBD1	once	14
TGTGCCAGCAGCTTCTCCGGGGACACGGGGCTAGGTCCCATCTTC	CASSFSGDTGLGPIF	TRBV5-5	TRBJ2-1	NA	NA	15
TGCAGTGCTAGTCGGCAGACAAATCAGCCCCAGCATTTT	CSASRQTNQPQHF	TRBV20-1	TRBJ1-5	NA	NA	13
TGTGCCAGCAGTGACGGGACAGGGGGTTACAATGAGCAGTTCTTC	CASSDGTGGYNEQFF	TRBV27	TRBJ2-1	TRBD1	NA	15
TGTGCCAGCAGCAGCCTAGCGGGAGGTTACTACGAGCAGTACTTC	CASSSLAGGYYEQYF	TRBV21-1	TRBJ2-7	NA	NA	15
TGTGCCAGCAGTCGGGACAGGGCCCCCGGGGAGCTGTTTTTT	CASSRDRAPGELFF	TRBV2	TRBJ2-2	TRBD1	NA	14
TGTGCCAGCAGATTGACAGGGGGCGTGTATGGCTACACCTTC	CASRLTGGVYGYTF	TRBV28	TRBJ1-2	TRBD1	NA	14
TGTGCCAGCAGCTTAGATAGCGGGAGTGTCGAGCAGTACTTC	CASSLDSGSVEQYF	TRBV7-2	TRBJ2-7	TRBD2	NA	14
TGCGCCAGCAGCTTGGCCGGGGGGCAATCCTACGAGCAGTACTTC	CASSLAGGQSYEQYF	TRBV5-1	TRBJ2-7	NA	few	15
TGTGCCAGCAGCGGACGGGACAGCCAAGCCTACGAGCAGTACTTC	CASSGRDSQAYEQYF	TRBV3-1/TRBV3-2	TRBJ2-7	TRBD1	NA	15
TGTGCCAGTACACCCCTACTGGCGGGAGATATAGTGGGTACGCAGTATTTT	CASTPLLAGDIVGTQYF	TRBV19	TRBJ2-3	TRBD2	few	17
TGTGCCAGCAGCCATCTGGGACAGGGGGTTTCTGGGGCCAACGTCCTGACTTTC	CASSHLGQGVSGANVLTF	TRBV4-2	TRBJ2-6	TRBD1	NA	18
TGTGCCAGCAGCCCGCTCTGGGGGGGCCATCAGCCCCAGCATTTT	CASSPLWGGHQPQHF	TRBV21-1	TRBJ1-5	NA	NA	15
TGTGCCAGCAGAAGACAGGGGGAGGCCCTGAACACTGAAGCTTTCTTT	CASRRQGEALNTEAFF	TRBV3-1/TRBV3-2	TRBJ1-1	TRBD1	NA	16
TGTGCCAGCAGCCAAGGACTGCGGCAAAACTCTGGGGCCAACGTCCTGACTTTC	CASSQGLRQNSGANVLTF	TRBV3-1/TRBV3-2	TRBJ2-6	NA	once	18
TGTGCCAGCAGTGAGGGACAGGGAGGACAGCCCCAGCATTTT	CASSEGQGGQPQHF	TRBV2	TRBJ1-5	TRBD1	once	14